This T cell receptor (beta chain) was observed in a study of cytomegalovirus exposure and HLA in healthy donors. The length of the CDR3 is 19 residues. The trim removed 2 bases at V and 2 bases at J, leaving 10 bases unmatched. Germline CDR1 and CDR2: SGHTA and FQGNSA. Concerning this clone itself: Its antigen is not known.

Study-level points and caveats: A later analysis showed HLA-associated TCR beta chains outstripping equally common others in clonal expansion.

A multiplex PCR was run with 60 Vbeta primers and 13 Jbeta primers. The assay was immunoSEQ multiplex PCR, and TCRdb's table has in-frame clones only and misses some. Counted here are more than 95,000 clones, more than 75% occurring once; the ten biggest clones make up 1.5% to 2%. The rearrangement uses TRBV7-2 and TRBJ2-7, with 15 bases matching TRBD2. The sequenced sample consisted of PBMCs. The TCR originated in a woman in her thirties or forties in good health and CMV-seronegative. CDR3 sequence reads: CASSLRRTSGRASPYEQYF. The CDR3 DNA sequence: TGTGCCAGCAGCTTAAGGCGGACTAGCGGGAGGGCCAGTCCCTACGAGCAGTACTTC.